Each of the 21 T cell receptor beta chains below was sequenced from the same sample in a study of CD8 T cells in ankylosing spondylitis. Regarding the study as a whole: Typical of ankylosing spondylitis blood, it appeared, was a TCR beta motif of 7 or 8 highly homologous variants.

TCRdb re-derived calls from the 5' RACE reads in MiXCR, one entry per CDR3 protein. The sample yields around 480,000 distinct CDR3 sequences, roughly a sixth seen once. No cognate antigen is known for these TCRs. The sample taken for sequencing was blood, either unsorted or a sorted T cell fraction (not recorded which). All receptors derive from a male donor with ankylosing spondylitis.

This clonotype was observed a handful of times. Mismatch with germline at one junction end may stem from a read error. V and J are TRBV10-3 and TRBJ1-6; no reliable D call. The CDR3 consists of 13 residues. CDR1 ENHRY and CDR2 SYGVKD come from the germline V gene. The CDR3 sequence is CAIRGIIDSPLHF. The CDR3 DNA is TGTGCCATCAGGGGGATAATAGATTCGCCCCTCCACTTT.

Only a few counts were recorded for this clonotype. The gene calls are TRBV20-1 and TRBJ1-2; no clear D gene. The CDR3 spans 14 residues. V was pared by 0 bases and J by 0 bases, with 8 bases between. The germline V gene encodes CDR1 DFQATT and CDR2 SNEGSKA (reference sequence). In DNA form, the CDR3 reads TGCAGTGCTAGAGATCCGGGTACTAACTATGGCTACACCTTC. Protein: CSARDPGTNYGYTF.

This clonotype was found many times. CDR3 in amino acids: CSARGASGRTDTQYF. The CDR3 DNA sequence: TGCAGTGCTAGAGGAGCTAGCGGGAGAACAGATACGCAGTATTTT. The V gene is TRBV20-1, the J gene TRBJ2-3; TRBD2 agrees at 10 bases. This CDR3 contains 15 residues. Germline CDR1 and CDR2: DFQATT and SNEGSKA (reference sequence). The J segment lost 3 bases and the V segment lost 1 base, leaving 4 bases of the junction unmatched.

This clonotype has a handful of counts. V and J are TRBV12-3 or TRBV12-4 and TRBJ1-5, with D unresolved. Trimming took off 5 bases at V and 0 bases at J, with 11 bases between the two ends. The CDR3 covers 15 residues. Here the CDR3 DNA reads TGTGCCAGCAGTCCCGGTTGGGGTAGCAATCAGCCCCAGCATTTT. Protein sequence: CASSPGWGSNQPQHF.

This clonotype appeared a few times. CDR3 nucleotide sequence: TGCGCCAGCAGCCAAGATAAGGGGTGGCGGGGGTACAATGAGCAGTTCTTC. This gives the protein CASSQDKGWRGYNEQFF. The chain employs TRBV4-3 and TRBJ2-1; 7 nucleotides line up with TRBD2. Per germline, CDR1 LGHNA and CDR2 YSLEER. The CDR3 is 17 amino acids. V was pared by 0 bases and J by 4 bases, with 9 bases of the junction left unmatched.

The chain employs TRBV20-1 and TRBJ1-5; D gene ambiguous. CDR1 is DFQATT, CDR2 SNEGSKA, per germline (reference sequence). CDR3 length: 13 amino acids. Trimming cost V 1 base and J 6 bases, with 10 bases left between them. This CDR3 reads CSARGEMGQPQHF. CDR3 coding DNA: TGCAGTGCTAGAGGTGAAATGGGTCAGCCCCAGCATTTT.

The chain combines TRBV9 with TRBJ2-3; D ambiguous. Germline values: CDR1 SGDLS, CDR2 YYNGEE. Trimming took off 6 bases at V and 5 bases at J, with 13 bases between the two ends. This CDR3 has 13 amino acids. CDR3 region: CASNTKAGDTQYF. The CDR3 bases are TGTGCCAGCAACACGAAAGCTGGAGATACGCAGTATTTT.

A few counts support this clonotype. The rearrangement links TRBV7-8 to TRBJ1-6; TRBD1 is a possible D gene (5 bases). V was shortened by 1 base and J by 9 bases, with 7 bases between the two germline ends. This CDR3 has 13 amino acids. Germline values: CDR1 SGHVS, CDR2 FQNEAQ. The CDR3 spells CASSLGGISPLHF. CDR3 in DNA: TGTGCCAGCAGCTTAGGGGGGATTTCACCCCTCCACTTT.

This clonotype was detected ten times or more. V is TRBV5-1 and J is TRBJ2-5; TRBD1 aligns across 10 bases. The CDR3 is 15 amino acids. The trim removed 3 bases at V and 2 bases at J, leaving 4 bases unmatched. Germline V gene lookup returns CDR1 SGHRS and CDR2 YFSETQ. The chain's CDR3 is CASSWGQGRQETQYF. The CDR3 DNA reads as TGCGCCAGCAGCTGGGGACAGGGGCGACAAGAGACCCAGTACTTC.

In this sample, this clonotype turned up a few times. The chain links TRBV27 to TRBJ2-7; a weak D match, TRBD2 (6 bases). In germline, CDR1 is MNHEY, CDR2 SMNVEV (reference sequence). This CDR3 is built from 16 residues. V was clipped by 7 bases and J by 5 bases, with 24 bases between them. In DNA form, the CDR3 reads TGTGCCAGCACTCCAAGGTGGAGTAGCGGTGTGAACGAGCAGTACTTC. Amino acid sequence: CASTPRWSSGVNEQYF.

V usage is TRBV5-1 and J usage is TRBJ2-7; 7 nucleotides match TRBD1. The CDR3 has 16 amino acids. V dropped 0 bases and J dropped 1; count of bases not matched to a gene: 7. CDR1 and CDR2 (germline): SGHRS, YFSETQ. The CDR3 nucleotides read TGCGCCAGCAGCTTGGGAGACAGGGCATCATCCTACGAGCAGTACTTC. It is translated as CASSLGDRASSYEQYF.

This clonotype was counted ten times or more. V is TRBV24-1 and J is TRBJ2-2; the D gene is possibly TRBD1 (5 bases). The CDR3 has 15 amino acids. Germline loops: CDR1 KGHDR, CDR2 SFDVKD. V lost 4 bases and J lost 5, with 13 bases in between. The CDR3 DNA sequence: TGTGCCACCAGTGACTCGAAACGACAGACCGGGGAGCTGTTTTTT. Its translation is CATSDSKRQTGELFF.

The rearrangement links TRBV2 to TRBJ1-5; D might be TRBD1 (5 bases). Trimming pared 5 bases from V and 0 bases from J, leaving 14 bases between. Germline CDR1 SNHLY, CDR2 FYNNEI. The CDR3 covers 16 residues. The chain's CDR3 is CASSLPGTSSNQPQHF. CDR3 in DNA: TGTGCCAGCAGTCTACCGGGGACCTCTAGCAATCAGCCCCAGCATTTT.

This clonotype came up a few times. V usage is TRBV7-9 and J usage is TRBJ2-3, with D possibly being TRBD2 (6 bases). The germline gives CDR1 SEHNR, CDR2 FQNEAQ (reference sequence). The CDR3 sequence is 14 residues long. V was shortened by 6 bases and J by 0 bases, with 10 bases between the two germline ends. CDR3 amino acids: CASRAGQSTDTQYF. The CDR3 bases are TGTGCCAGCAGGGCGGGGCAGAGCACAGATACGCAGTATTTT.

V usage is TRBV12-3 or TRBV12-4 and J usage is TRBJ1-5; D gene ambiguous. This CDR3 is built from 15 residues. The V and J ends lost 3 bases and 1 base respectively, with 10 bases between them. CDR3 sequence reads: CASSLGFRSNQPQHF. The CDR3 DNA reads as TGTGCCAGCAGTTTGGGCTTCAGGAGCAATCAGCCCCAGCATTTT.

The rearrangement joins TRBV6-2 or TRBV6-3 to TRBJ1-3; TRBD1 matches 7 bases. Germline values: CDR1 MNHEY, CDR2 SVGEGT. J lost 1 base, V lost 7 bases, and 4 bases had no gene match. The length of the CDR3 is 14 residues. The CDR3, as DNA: TGTGCCAGCACCCCGGGACAGTCTGGAAACACCATATATTTT. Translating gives CASTPGQSGNTIYF.

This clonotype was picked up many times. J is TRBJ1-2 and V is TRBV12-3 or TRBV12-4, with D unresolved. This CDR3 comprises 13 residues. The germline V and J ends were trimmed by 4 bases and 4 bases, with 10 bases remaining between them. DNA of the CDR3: TGTGCCAGCAGTTGGCGGCAGGTCTATGGCTACACCTTC. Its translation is CASSWRQVYGYTF.

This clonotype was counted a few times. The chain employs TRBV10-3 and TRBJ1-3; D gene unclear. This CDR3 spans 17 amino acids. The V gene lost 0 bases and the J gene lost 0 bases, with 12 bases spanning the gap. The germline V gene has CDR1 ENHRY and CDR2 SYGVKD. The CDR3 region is CAISESKATVSGNTIYF. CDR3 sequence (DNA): TGTGCCATCAGTGAGTCGAAAGCAACAGTCTCTGGAAACACCATATATTTT.

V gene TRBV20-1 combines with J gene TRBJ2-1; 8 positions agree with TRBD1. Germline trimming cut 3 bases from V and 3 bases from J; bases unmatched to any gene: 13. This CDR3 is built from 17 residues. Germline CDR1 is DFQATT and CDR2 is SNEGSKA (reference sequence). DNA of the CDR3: TGCAGTGCTAGGGATGATAATCAGGGGGCCGGCTACAATGAGCAGTTCTTC. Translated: CSARDDNQGAGYNEQFF.

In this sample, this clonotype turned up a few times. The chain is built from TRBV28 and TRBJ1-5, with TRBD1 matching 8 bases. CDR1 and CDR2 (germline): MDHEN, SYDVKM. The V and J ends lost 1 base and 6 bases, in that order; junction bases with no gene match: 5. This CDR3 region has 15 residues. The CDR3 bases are TGTGCCAGCAGTTTATTGGACAGGGAAGGTCAGCCCCAGCATTTT. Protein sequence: CASSLLDREGQPQHF.

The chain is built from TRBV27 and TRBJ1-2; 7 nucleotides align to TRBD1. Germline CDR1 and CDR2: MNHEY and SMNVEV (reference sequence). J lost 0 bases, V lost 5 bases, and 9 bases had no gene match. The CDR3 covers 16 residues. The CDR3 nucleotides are TGTGCCAGCAGTCCAACAGGGGACGGAGCTAACTATGGCTACACCTTC. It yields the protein CASSPTGDGANYGYTF.